This T cell receptor (beta chain) stems from a study of blood T cell repertoires in COVID-19. Study-wide context: There were acute and convalescent COVID-19 samples, and they came from the United States, Italy and Spain. Sources were T cells, B-cell-depleted T cells, or PBMCs; the material itself was cDNA or gDNA.

The CDR3 covers 15 residues. Germline CDR1 is SGDLS and CDR2 is YYNGEE. The J segment lost 4 bases and the V segment lost 4 bases, leaving 7 bases of the junction unmatched. Per the original data handling: The assay estimated nucleated cells by amplifying reference gene primers. The data were produced by immunoSEQ multiplex PCR, yet TCRdb's version contains in-frame clones alone and is incomplete. V and J calls and clone size come straight from that table; D and trimming were deduced from the DNA. The sample holds 190,000 or so clones, about 87% seen once. Participants were placed into cohorts based on the clinical history they reported.

This chain uses TRBV9 with TRBJ1-4, with TRBD1 matching 7 bases. What was sequenced was PBMCs or T cells enriched from blood (not recorded which). This TCR was recovered from a man aged 25-40 years who had recovered from COVID-19. This CDR3 reads CASSPQGLHNEKLFF. For the CDR3, the DNA is TGTGCCAGCAGCCCACAGGGGCTGCATAATGAAAAACTGTTTTTT.